This entry lists 29 T cell receptor beta chains sequenced from one sample in a study of vaccination effects on CD4 cells after COVID-19. Profiling relied on immunoSEQ multiplex PCR, and the TCRdb table lists in-frame clones only, not all of them. Here the sample spans approximately 30,000 clones, roughly 81% being singletons. These TCRs are of unknown antigen specificity. The culture ran for 10 to 11 days, and then CD4+ T cells were isolated. It was two doses of either the BNT162b2 or mRNA-1273 vaccine that participants received. The sequenced sample was CD4+ T cells from PBMCs cultured without peptide, obtained after COVID-19 vaccination. Receptor source: a human donor who received a COVID-19 vaccine.

This chain connects TRBV14 to TRBJ1-2, with 9 nucleotides matching TRBD1. The CDR3 is made up of 16 amino acids. From germline, CDR1 is SGHDN and CDR2 FVKESK. The V gene end was trimmed by 4 bases and the J gene end by 4 bases; junction bases not matched to a gene: 10. For the CDR3, the DNA is TGTGCCAGCAGCCTCCGGGACAGGGTGTATGGCTATGGCTACACCTTC. Amino acids: CASSLRDRVYGYGYTF.

V gene TRBV25-1 combines with J gene TRBJ2-2; D may be TRBD1 or TRBD2 (7 bases each). This CDR3 spans 14 amino acids. CDR1 is MGHDK, CDR2 SYGVNS, per germline. V was pared by 7 bases and J by 5 bases, with 14 bases between. The CDR3 sequence: CASMRQGGTGELFF. The CDR3 nucleotides are TGTGCCAGCATGAGACAGGGAGGGACCGGGGAGCTGTTTTTT.

This chain connects TRBV19 to TRBJ1-5; D is perhaps TRBD1 (6 bases). The CDR3 length is 16 residues. The germline CDR1 and CDR2 sequences are LNHDA and SQIVND (reference sequence). V lost 1 base and J 1 base, leaving 11 bases between the germline ends. The CDR3 nucleotides are TGTGCCAGTAGTATAGTGGGACACCCCAGCAATCAGCCCCAGCATTTT. Encoded protein: CASSIVGHPSNQPQHF.

The chain employs TRBV11-1 and TRBJ2-1; TRBD2 matches 13 bases. Trimming removed 5 bases from V and 10 bases from J; junction bases left unmatched: 5. Germline loops: CDR1 SGHAT, CDR2 FQDESV (reference sequence). The CDR3 sequence is 14 residues long. The CDR3 sequence is CASSPEGLAGEQFF. The CDR3 coding sequence is TGTGCCAGCAGCCCTGAGGGACTAGCGGGAGAGCAGTTCTTC.

The chain couples TRBV7-8 to TRBJ2-7; no clear D. This CDR3 has 15 amino acids. V lost 3 bases to trimming and J lost 5 bases, with 17 bases between them. Germline V lookup: CDR1 SGHVS, CDR2 FQNEAQ. CDR3 bases: TGTGCCAGCAGCTTTTCCCGGGCCAACCACAACGAGCAGTACTTC. This encodes CASSFSRANHNEQYF.

The genes are TRBV6-5 and TRBJ1-5; a possible D gene is TRBD1 (6 bases). The germline CDR1 and CDR2 sequences are MNHEY and SVGAGI. With 5 bases removed from V and 4 bases from J, the gap between germline ends came to 12 bases. The CDR3 has 14 residues. As DNA, the CDR3 is TGTGCCAGCAGTCCAGAACAGGGTAATCAGCCCCAGCATTTT. This codes for CASSPEQGNQPQHF.

The V and J genes are TRBV7-9 and TRBJ1-1, with a tentative D call TRBD1 (6 bases). Trimming took off 6 bases at V and 3 bases at J, with 11 bases between the two ends. CDR3 length: 13 residues. Germline CDR1 is SEHNR and CDR2 is FQNEAQ (reference sequence). The CDR3: CASRTGGDTEAFF. In DNA, the CDR3 is TGTGCCAGCAGGACAGGCGGGGACACTGAAGCTTTCTTT.

V usage is TRBV12-3 or TRBV12-4 and J usage is TRBJ2-7; D remains unclear. The CDR3 consists of 13 residues. Trimming removed 5 bases at V and 3 bases at J, with 11 bases between. The CDR3 spells CASSPPSNYEQYF. CDR3 DNA sequence: TGTGCCAGCAGTCCCCCGAGTAACTACGAGCAGTACTTC.

The chain links TRBV5-1 to TRBJ1-1; D not certain. Germline CDR1 is SGHRS and CDR2 is YFSETQ. V lost 4 bases and J 7 bases, leaving 8 bases between the germline ends. This CDR3 is 11 amino acids long. The CDR3 region has the DNA TGCGCCAGCAGCCTGGAGGGTGAAGCTTTCTTT. This translates into CASSLEGEAFF.

This chain joins TRBV29-1 and TRBJ1-2, with D unresolved. V was pared by 6 bases and J by 6 bases, with 11 bases between. Germline V gene sequence: CDR1 SQVTM, CDR2 ANQGSEA. CDR3 size: 11 residues. This CDR3 reads CSVWASHGYTF. DNA of the CDR3: TGCAGCGTCTGGGCCTCCCATGGCTACACCTTC.

This chain connects TRBV18 to TRBJ1-1; maybe TRBD1 (5 bases). The CDR3 loop spans 15 amino acids. Looked up from germline, CDR1 is KGHSH and CDR2 is LQKENI. The ends were cut back, 2 bases at V and 4 bases at J, with 14 bases in the middle. The CDR3 DNA is TGTGCCAGCTCACCATCAGGCGTTCAGGGCACTGAAGCTTTCTTT. Translating it yields CASSPSGVQGTEAFF.

V usage is TRBV7-2 and J usage is TRBJ1-1; D gene ambiguous. Trimming shortened V by 1 base and J by 0 bases, and 3 bases separated the two germline ends. The V gene's germline CDR1 is SGHTA and CDR2 FQGNSA. The CDR3 consists of 13 residues. CDR3 nucleotides: TGTGCCAGCAGCTTAGAAGTGAACACTGAAGCTTTCTTT. This translates into CASSLEVNTEAFF.

This chain connects TRBV18 to TRBJ2-1, with a possible D match to TRBD1 (7 bases). There are 16 residues in the CDR3. In germline, CDR1 is KGHSH, CDR2 LQKENI. Trimming stripped 0 bases from V and 9 bases from J, with 18 bases between. For the CDR3, the DNA is TGTGCCAGCTCACCACCCTCGACAGGGAGGTTGCGTGAGCAGTTCTTC. This sequence encodes CASSPPSTGRLREQFF.

The chain combines TRBV5-4 with TRBJ1-1; D is possibly TRBD1 (5 bases). V lost 0 bases and J 4 bases, leaving 7 bases between the germline ends. The CDR3 is 13 amino acids. Germline CDR1 reads SGHNT; CDR2 reads YYREEE (reference sequence). The CDR3 is CASSLAGSTEAFF. CDR3 bases: TGTGCCAGCAGCTTGGCAGGGAGCACTGAAGCTTTCTTT.

Details on this clone: The sample holds other DNA sequences that translate to the same CDR3. The rearrangement joins TRBV5-1 to TRBJ2-7, with 11 bases identical to TRBD2. V lost 3 bases to trimming and J lost 3 bases; unmatched junction nucleotides: 2. Germline CDR1 SGHRS, CDR2 YFSETQ. The CDR3 runs to 14 residues. The CDR3 loop reads CASSSGTSGYEQYF. The DNA for the CDR3 is TGCGCCAGCAGCTCCGGGACTAGCGGCTACGAGCAGTACTTC.

V gene TRBV9 combines with J gene TRBJ1-1; no clear D. From germline, CDR1 is SGDLS and CDR2 YYNGEE. V gave up 4 bases and J gave up 3 bases, with 10 bases separating them. The CDR3 consists of 13 residues. This chain's CDR3 is CASSLAGDTEAFF. CDR3 nucleotides: TGTGCCAGCAGCCTTGCGGGAGACACTGAAGCTTTCTTT.

The chain is built from TRBV7-2 and TRBJ2-1; 8 bases are shared with TRBD2. The V and J ends lost 1 base and 7 bases, in that order; junction bases with no gene match: 6. This CDR3 contains 15 residues. Per germline, CDR1 SGHTA and CDR2 FQGNSA. The CDR3 DNA reads as TGTGCCAGCAGCTTAGACGGGAGGGCGGGAAATGAGCAGTTCTTC. Amino acid sequence: CASSLDGRAGNEQFF.

The chain couples TRBV6-5 to TRBJ1-6; the match to TRBD1 covers 11 bases. V lost 5 bases, J lost 10 bases, and 7 bases stayed unmatched. The CDR3 is made up of 15 amino acids. The germline CDR1 and CDR2 sequences are MNHEY and SVGAGI. As DNA, the CDR3 is TGTGCCAGCAGTCCCTGGACAGGGGGCCACTCACCCCTCCACTTT. This codes for CASSPWTGGHSPLHF.

The rearrangement joins TRBV9 to TRBJ1-4; 10 bases align to TRBD1. Germline loops: CDR1 SGDLS, CDR2 YYNGEE. After removal of 3 bases from V and 5 bases from J, the junction contained 10 bases not matched to a gene. The CDR3 consists of 17 residues. CDR3 loop: CASSAGQGLTKNEKLFF. The CDR3 bases are TGTGCCAGCAGCGCGGGACAGGGGCTGACTAAAAATGAAAAACTGTTTTTT.

This clone was counted only a few times. The genes are TRBV5-1 and TRBJ2-7, with D unresolved. The CDR3 extends over 14 amino acids. V lost 2 bases and J lost 3, with 12 bases in between. Germline lookup yields CDR1 SGHRS and CDR2 YFSETQ. The CDR3: CASSLGQKLYEQYF. CDR3 nucleotide sequence: TGCGCCAGCAGCTTAGGGCAGAAACTCTACGAGCAGTACTTC.

This chain uses TRBV6-2 or TRBV6-3 with TRBJ2-1; 8 nucleotides match TRBD1. The V gene's germline CDR1 is MNHEY and CDR2 SVGEGT. V shed 6 bases, J shed 3 bases, and the junction held 7 bases outside the gene matches. The CDR3 is 15 residues long. The DNA for the CDR3 is TGTGCCAGCAGCCTCACAGGGGGTTTCTACAATGAGCAGTTCTTC. Translation: CASSLTGGFYNEQFF.

The V call is TRBV7-8, the J call TRBJ1-2, with a weak D call TRBD1 (5 bases). CDR1 and CDR2 from the germline V gene are SGHVS and FQNEAQ. The CDR3 length is 14 residues. Trimming removed 1 base at V and 4 bases at J, with 10 bases between. The CDR3: CASSLVSGTYGYTF. CDR3 DNA sequence: TGTGCCAGCAGCTTAGTATCTGGGACCTATGGCTACACCTTC.

The chain is built from TRBV3-1 (or the pseudogene TRBV3-2) and TRBJ1-2; 7 bases line up with TRBD1. Germline values: CDR1 LGHDT, CDR2 YNNKEL (reference sequence). The V segment lost 5 bases and the J segment 8 bases; nucleotides outside the gene matches: 17. There are 16 residues in the CDR3. CDR3: CASSADRRALPYGYTF. The CDR3 coding sequence is TGTGCCAGCAGCGCGGACAGGCGGGCCCTACCCTACGGCTACACCTTC.

The chain combines TRBV7-9 with TRBJ1-2; 9 bases are a match to TRBD1. J was trimmed by 4 bases and V by 3 bases; bases with no gene match: 6. This CDR3 has 15 residues. Germline V gene sequence: CDR1 SEHNR, CDR2 FQNEAQ (reference sequence). CDR3 sequence (DNA): TGTGCCAGCAGCTTCCGGACAGGGGAAAGCTATGGCTACACCTTC. It yields the protein CASSFRTGESYGYTF. The full variable domain, completed using reference TRBV7-9 and TRBJ1-2, is DTGVSQNPRHKITKRGQNVTFRCDPISEHNRLYWYRQTLGQGPEFLTYFQNEAQLEKSRLLSDRFSAERPKGSFSTLEIQRTEQGDSAMYLCASSFRTGESYGYTFGSGTRLTVV.

This clone was detected only once. A read error may account for a junction end that differs from germline. This chain links TRBV30 with TRBJ2-1; D remains ambiguous. The CDR3 loop spans 11 amino acids. Per the germline V gene, CDR1 is GTSNPN and CDR2 is SVGIG (reference sequence). This chain's CDR3 is CAWGVWNEQFF. The DNA for the CDR3 is TGTGCCTGGGGTGTGTGGAATGAGCAGTTCTTC.

This clone was recorded a few times. V is TRBV9 and J is TRBJ2-5, with 7 positions matching TRBD2. CDR1 SGDLS and CDR2 YYNGEE come from the germline V gene. Trimming at V came to 1 base and at J to 1 base, leaving 10 bases not matched to a gene. CDR3 length: 17 residues. As DNA, the CDR3 is TGTGCCAGCAGCGTATCGTGGGCGGGAGCCGTCCAAGAGACCCAGTACTTC. Its translation: CASSVSWAGAVQETQYF.

Only a few counts were recorded for this clone. This chain links TRBV2 with TRBJ1-4; the D gene is possibly TRBD1 (5 bases). The CDR3 is made up of 15 amino acids. Trimming took 2 bases from V and 8 from J, leaving 15 bases between them. Germline CDR1 SNHLY, CDR2 FYNNEI. CDR3 sequence reads: CASSEWRGPSEKLFF. In DNA form, the CDR3 reads TGTGCCAGCAGTGAATGGAGGGGACCCAGCGAAAAACTGTTTTTT.

This clone has only one observation. The chain is built from TRBV7-9 and TRBJ1-1; D is undetermined. V shed 5 bases and J shed 3 bases, with 4 bases lying between them. This CDR3 is 11 amino acids long. Germline V gives CDR1 SEHNR, CDR2 FQNEAQ (reference sequence). The CDR3 here is CASSKDTEAFF. The CDR3 DNA is TGTGCCAGCAGCAAGGACACTGAAGCTTTCTTT.

The chain employs TRBV7-8 and TRBJ1-1; 8 bases are shared with TRBD1. The CDR3 consists of 14 residues. V trimming: 2 bases; J trimming: 4 bases; junction bases outside the gene matches: 3. Germline V lookup: CDR1 SGHVS, CDR2 FQNEAQ. This CDR3 is CASSLQGASTEAFF. The DNA for the CDR3 is TGTGCCAGCAGCTTACAGGGGGCGTCCACTGAAGCTTTCTTT.